Listed below are T cell receptor beta chains from one sample, sequenced in a study of blood T cell repertoires in COVID-19. Generated by immunoSEQ multiplex PCR, the TCRdb table keeps only in-frame clones and is missing some. The table includes about 200,000 clones, about 85% detected once. The material sequenced was peripheral blood. Source of these receptors: an elderly woman with acute or convalescent COVID-19. Both conserved end residues are part of each CDR3. A D gene is named only where the DNA matches it firmly. Clone sizes are given selectively: once, few, many, or a class where the clone is expanded.

TRBV7-2	-	TRBJ2-2	-	TGTGCCAGCAGCTTAGACCCCCGGGTGTCGGGGGAGCTGTTTTTT	CASSLDPRVSGELFF
TRBV7-2	-	TRBJ1-5	-	TGTGCCAGCAGCCACTACAATCAGCCCCAGCATTTT	CASSHYNQPQHF
TRBV5-4	-	TRBJ2-3	TRBD2	TGTGCCAGCAGCGCCGGTAGCGGGAGGGCCTGGGATACGCAGTATTTT	CASSAGSGRAWDTQYF
TRBV28	-	TRBJ1-4	-	TGTGCCAGCATGAGCCCTACCCGTTCGGTTGCAACTAATGAAAAACTGTTTTTT	CASMSPTRSVATNEKLFF
TRBV9	-	TRBJ1-1	-	TGTGCCAGCAGGGGAGGGGTGAACACTGAAGCTTTCTTT	CASRGGVNTEAFF
TRBV20-1	-	TRBJ2-7	-	TGCAGTGCTAGTGGGCAGGGCTTAGGCGAGCAGTACTTC	CSASGQGLGEQYF
TRBV2	-	TRBJ1-5	-	TGTGCCAGCAGGACCGCTCCAGGTAGCAATCAGCCCCAGCATTTT	CASRTAPGSNQPQHF
TRBV6-5	once	TRBJ2-1	TRBD2	TGTGCCAGCAGTTACACGACTAGCGGGAGGGGCAATGAGCAGTTCTTC	CASSYTTSGRGNEQFF
TRBV7-2	-	TRBJ2-2	-	TGTGCCAGCAGCTTAAGAGCGGGCTGGGACCGAAACACCGGGGAGCTGTTTTTT	CASSLRAGWDRNTGELFF
TRBV11-3	-	TRBJ2-7	TRBD1	TGTGCCAGCAGCTTAAACAGGGGAACCTACGAGCAGTACTTC	CASSLNRGTYEQYF
TRBV7-2	-	TRBJ2-3	TRBD1	TGTGCCAGCAGCAACCGGGACAGGGGTTTTAGGTTCCGCACAGATACGCAGTATTTT	CASSNRDRGFRFRTDTQYF
TRBV6-6	-	TRBJ1-5	TRBD1	TGTGCCAGCAGACACCGGGACAGTGGAGAACAGCCCCAGCATTTT	CASRHRDSGEQPQHF
TRBV6-5	-	TRBJ2-1	TRBD1	TGTGCCAGCAGTATACTGGGACAGAATGAGCAGTTCTTC	CASSILGQNEQFF